These 20 T cell receptor beta chains were sequenced from one sample in a study of beta chain features in type 1 diabetes. Isolated RNA was reverse transcribed in full, so expressed TCRB transcripts were sequenced. Generated by immunoSEQ multiplex PCR, the TCRdb table keeps only in-frame clones and is missing some. The sample contains 250,000 to 300,000 clones, roughly a quarter of which appear only once. Study-level points and caveats: Among patients with Type 1 diabetes, TCRB CDR3s were moderately but significantly shorter in every one of the four CD4+ subsets.

The antigens of these receptors remain unknown. The sequenced material came from naive CD4+ T cells from blood. The receptor set was obtained from a woman aged 30 to 39 with type 1 diabetes.

This rearrangement joins TRBV2 to TRBJ2-1, with D possibly TRBD1 on 7 matching bases. The CDR3 length is 15 residues. Germline loops: CDR1 SNHLY, CDR2 FYNNEI. The germline V and J ends were trimmed by 6 bases and 5 bases, with 17 bases remaining between them. CDR3 sequence (DNA): TGTGCCAGCAGGGAGGGGGCAGGGACGCACAATGAGCAGTTCTTC. It is translated as CASREGAGTHNEQFF.

V and J are TRBV30 and TRBJ2-7, with 9 bases fitting TRBD1. Germline-derived CDR1 and CDR2 are GTSNPN and SVGIG (reference sequence). The CDR3 contains 14 residues. Trimming cost V 4 bases and J 7 bases; bases outside gene matches: 11. The CDR3 bases are TGTGCCTGGACCGAAACCCTGACAGGGGGAGAGCAGTACTTC. It codes for CAWTETLTGGEQYF. Drawing the rest from reference TRBV30 and TRBJ2-7, the complete variable domain is SQTIHQWPATLVQPVGSPLSLECTVEGTSNPNLYWYRQAAGRGLQLLFYSVGIGQISSEVPQNLSASRPQDRQFILSSKKLLLSDSGFYLCAWTETLTGGEQYFGPGTRLTVT.

For this clone: Other DNA sequences within the sample encode an identical CDR3. The chain has TRBV5-1 and TRBJ1-1; 8 bases map to TRBD1. Per the germline V gene, CDR1 is SGHRS and CDR2 is YFSETQ. Trimming removed 4 bases from V and 1 base from J; junction bases left unmatched: 3. The CDR3 runs 14 residues. The CDR3 region is CASSPGQENTEAFF. CDR3 bases: TGCGCCAGCAGCCCGGGACAGGAGAACACTGAAGCTTTCTTT.

The V call is TRBV7-2, the J call TRBJ2-1, with TRBD2 matching 13 bases. V trimming: 3 bases; J trimming: 10 bases; junction bases outside the gene matches: 6. Germline CDR1 SGHTA, CDR2 FQGNSA. The CDR3 length is 15 residues. This CDR3 is CASSFGLAGVEEQFF. The CDR3 DNA follows: TGTGCCAGCAGCTTCGGACTAGCGGGAGTTGAGGAGCAGTTCTTC.

This clone was observed a few times. The chain employs TRBV10-3 and TRBJ1-2; D is undetermined. The CDR3 is made up of 11 amino acids. Germline V lookup: CDR1 ENHRY, CDR2 SYGVKD. Trimming stripped 7 bases from V and 2 bases from J, with 5 bases between. CDR3 amino acids: CAITGNYGYTF. In DNA form, the CDR3 reads TGTGCCATCACGGGGAACTATGGCTACACCTTC.

The chain recombines TRBV25-1 with TRBJ1-1; TRBD1 is a possible D gene (6 bases). V lost 5 bases and J lost 3, with 13 bases in between. The CDR3 totals 14 residues. In germline, CDR1 is MGHDK, CDR2 SYGVNS. As DNA, the CDR3 is TGTGCCAGCAGTCTCACAGGGAAGGACACTGAAGCTTTCTTT. It is translated as CASSLTGKDTEAFF.

CDR3 protein: CASSIDSGRGTQYF. In DNA form, the CDR3 reads TGTGCCAGCAGCATCGACAGTGGGAGGGGGACCCAGTACTTC. The V and J genes are TRBV7-9 and TRBJ2-5, with 7 bases fitting TRBD2. The CDR3 loop spans 14 amino acids. Germline V lookup: CDR1 SEHNR, CDR2 FQNEAQ (reference sequence). Trimming at V came to 5 bases and at J to 7 bases, leaving 10 bases not matched to a gene.

This chain joins TRBV4-1 and TRBJ2-7, with 11 bases identical to TRBD1. CDR3 length equals 16 residues. The germline CDR1 and CDR2 sequences are MGHRA and YSYEKL. V dropped 2 bases and J dropped 7; count of bases not matched to a gene: 10. CDR3 coding DNA: TGCGCCAGCAGCCAATGGCCGGGACAGGGGGTGGGGGAGCAGTACTTC. Amino acids: CASSQWPGQGVGEQYF.

A few counts support this clone. The chain uses TRBV9 and TRBJ2-1, with TRBD2 identical over 7 bases. This CDR3 spans 17 amino acids. Losses at the gene ends were 0 bases for V and 2 bases for J; bases not matched to a gene: 8. Germline-derived CDR1 and CDR2 are SGDLS and YYNGEE. CDR3 bases: TGTGCCAGCAGCGTAGCGATAGTCAGCGGGACCTACAATGAGCAGTTCTTC. Translation: CASSVAIVSGTYNEQFF. Drawing the rest from reference TRBV9 and TRBJ2-1, the complete variable domain is DSGVTQTPKHLITATGQRVTLRCSPRSGDLSVYWYQQSLDQGLQFLIQYYNGEERAKGNILERFSAQQFPDLHSELNLSSLELGDSALYFCASSVAIVSGTYNEQFFGPGTRLTVL.

This rearrangement joins TRBV29-1 to TRBJ1-2; D ambiguous. The CDR3 contains 13 residues. The germline V and J ends were trimmed by 1 base and 0 bases, with 6 bases remaining between them. Germline values: CDR1 SQVTM, CDR2 ANQGSEA. CDR3 loop: CSVEASANYGYTF. In DNA, the CDR3 is TGCAGCGTTGAAGCGTCGGCTAACTATGGCTACACCTTC.

The gene calls are TRBV30 and TRBJ1-5; no reliable D call. Per germline, CDR1 GTSNPN and CDR2 SVGIG (reference sequence). The CDR3 spans 14 residues. The germline V and J ends were trimmed by 5 bases and 5 bases, with 16 bases remaining between them. CDR3 bases: TGTGCCTGGGATCTAGCTTCGGGTGATCAGCCCCAGCATTTT. Translated, it gives CAWDLASGDQPQHF.

This chain connects TRBV18 to TRBJ1-5; unclear D gene. The germline V gene encodes CDR1 KGHSH and CDR2 LQKENI. The CDR3 has 14 residues. V lost 3 bases and J 5 bases, leaving 11 bases between the germline ends. The CDR3: CASSPGGRDQPQHF. The CDR3, as DNA: TGTGCCAGCTCACCCGGCGGGAGGGATCAGCCCCAGCATTTT.

The V and J genes are TRBV15 and TRBJ1-1; D is undetermined. Germline V CDR1 and CDR2: LNHNV, YYDKDF (reference sequence). The CDR3 consists of 16 residues. Trimming shortened V by 9 bases and J by 1 base, and 21 bases separated the two germline ends. CDR3: CATHPGGREANTEAFF. The CDR3 DNA follows: TGTGCCACGCACCCTGGAGGACGAGAAGCGAACACTGAAGCTTTCTTT.

V gene TRBV28 combines with J gene TRBJ1-5; the D gene is possibly TRBD1 (5 bases). Between the trimmed V and J ends, which lost 5 bases and 5 bases, there was a span of 16 bases. Germline CDR1 and CDR2: MDHEN and SYDVKM. CDR3 size: 15 residues. The CDR3 DNA reads as TGTGCCAGCAGTCCCCGGGGGAGGAGAGATCAGCCCCAGCATTTT. Translated: CASSPRGRRDQPQHF.

Only a few counts were recorded for this clone. The chain links TRBV9 to TRBJ2-1; possible D gene TRBD1, 6 bases. Germline V gives CDR1 SGDLS, CDR2 YYNGEE. The CDR3 covers 15 residues. The V end was cut by 3 bases, the J end by 7 bases, with 17 bases between. DNA of the CDR3: TGTGCCAGCAGCGCCAACGACAGGCTAGGTAATGAGCAGTTCTTC. Its translation is CASSANDRLGNEQFF.

The chain uses TRBV7-3 and TRBJ2-2; maybe TRBD2 (6 bases). This CDR3 has 17 amino acids. Trimming cost V 5 bases and J 2 bases, with 18 bases left between them. Germline assignment: CDR1 SGHTA and CDR2 FQGTGA. This CDR3 is CASSPGEARANTGELFF. The DNA of the CDR3 is TGTGCCAGCAGCCCCGGGGAGGCTAGGGCAAACACCGGGGAGCTGTTTTTT.

The chain recombines TRBV5-1 with TRBJ1-5; D not certain. The CDR3 loop spans 16 amino acids. Germline loops: CDR1 SGHRS, CDR2 YFSETQ. V shed 0 bases and J shed 2 bases, with 12 bases lying between them. CDR3 region: CASSLAPTEGNQPQHF. The DNA for the CDR3 is TGCGCCAGCAGCTTGGCCCCGACCGAGGGCAATCAGCCCCAGCATTTT.

The chain has TRBV5-1 and TRBJ1-1; TRBD1 matches at 12 bases. The germline V gene encodes CDR1 SGHRS and CDR2 YFSETQ. The CDR3 is 15 amino acids. Trimming removed 3 bases from V and 4 bases from J; junction bases left unmatched: 4. CDR3 bases: TGCGCCAGCAGCTCGGGACAGGGGGCGACCACTGAAGCTTTCTTT. Translation gives CASSSGQGATTEAFF.

A remark on this clone: The junction does not match germline at one end; this may be a read error. The chain is built from TRBV7-7 and TRBJ1-2; D ambiguous. Germline V gene lookup returns CDR1 SSHAT and CDR2 FNYEAQ (reference sequence). The CDR3 totals 13 residues. CDR3 amino acids: CASSRGPGYGYTF. CDR3 in DNA: TGTGCTAGCAGCCGGGGTCCGGGATATGGCTACACCTTC.

A few counts support this clone. The genes are TRBV19 and TRBJ2-7; D is unresolved. The V gene's germline CDR1 is LNHDA and CDR2 SQIVND (reference sequence). Trimming pared 5 bases from V and 0 bases from J, leaving 11 bases between. This CDR3 region has 14 residues. The CDR3: CASSVTRSSYEQYF. The CDR3 nucleotides read TGTGCCAGTAGTGTCACCCGGAGCTCCTACGAGCAGTACTTC.